This T cell receptor beta chain was captured by sequencing in a study of T cells after yellow fever vaccination. Study information: Low-cell-number fractions underwent preparation using SMART-Seq v4 Ultra Low Input.

Germline lookup yields CDR1 DFQATT and CDR2 SNEGSKA (reference sequence). This CDR3 comprises 17 residues. The V segment lost 2 bases and the J segment 2 bases; nucleotides outside the gene matches: 8. 5'RACE template switching added a universal primer site and UMIs to TCR cDNA. Using its own MiXCR run on the 5' RACE reads, TCRdb lists one record per CDR3 protein. The table shows about 300,000 distinct CDR3 sequences, with around 6.8% occurring only once. Overall study results and limits: Repertoires sorted by FACS could include abundant clonotypes that are contaminants from the bulk population.

A remark on this clonotype: What it binds is unknown.

The chain has TRBV20-1 and TRBJ2-6, with 8 nucleotides matching TRBD1. This clonotype was obtained from a man younger than 35 who received the YFV17D yellow fever vaccine. The sequences come from PBMCs, collected 45 days after the first yellow fever vaccination. The DNA for the CDR3 is TGCAGTGCTAGACGATATCAGGGGGCGCCTGGGGCCAACGTCCTGACTTTC. As protein: CSARRYQGAPGANVLTF.